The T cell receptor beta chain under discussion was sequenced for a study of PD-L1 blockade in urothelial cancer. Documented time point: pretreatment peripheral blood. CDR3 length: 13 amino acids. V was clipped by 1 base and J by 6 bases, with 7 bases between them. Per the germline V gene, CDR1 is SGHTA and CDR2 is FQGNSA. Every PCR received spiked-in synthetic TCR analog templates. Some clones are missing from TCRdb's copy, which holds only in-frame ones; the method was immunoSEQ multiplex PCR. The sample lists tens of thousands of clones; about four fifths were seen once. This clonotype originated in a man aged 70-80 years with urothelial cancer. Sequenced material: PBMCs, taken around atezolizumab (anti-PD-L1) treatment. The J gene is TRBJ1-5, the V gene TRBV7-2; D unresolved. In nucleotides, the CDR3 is TGTGCCAGCAGCTTAGGTCGAGCTCAGCCCCAGCATTTT. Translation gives CASSLGRAQPQHF.